This is a list of T cell receptor beta chains from one sample in a study of cytomegalovirus exposure and HLA in healthy donors. The repertoire was sequenced with immunoSEQ multiplex PCR; TCRdb's copy has only in-frame clones and lacks some. This repertoire comprises tens of thousands of clones; its ten largest clones make up less than 5%. The sample comprised PBMCs. These receptors were obtained from a man younger than 35 in good health and CMV-seropositive. Both conserved end residues are part of each CDR3. Each record gives: CDR3 DNA, CDR3 protein, D gene, J gene, V gene. A D gene is named only where the DNA matches it firmly.

TGTGCCAGCAGCTGGAAAACTCTGACCGGACAGGCTGAAGCTTTCTTT	CASSWKTLTGQAEAFF	TRBD1	TRBJ1-1	TRBV5-6
TGTGCCAGCACCTCCGAAGAGACCCAGTACTTC	CASTSEETQYF	NA	TRBJ2-5	TRBV6-5
TGTGCCAGCAGCGTAGCAAGCGGTCAAGAGACCCAGTACTTC	CASSVASGQETQYF	NA	TRBJ2-5	TRBV9
TGTGCCACCAGCAGAGAAAGCGGGGCGTCCTACGAGCAGTACTTC	CATSRESGASYEQYF	TRBD2	TRBJ2-7	TRBV15
TGTGCCAGCAGCTTAAGGGGTTCGTACGAGCAGTACTTC	CASSLRGSYEQYF	NA	TRBJ2-7	TRBV7-2
TGTGCCAGTATCCAGGGAAGGACCCAGTACTTC	CASIQGRTQYF	NA	TRBJ2-5	TRBV28
TGTGCCAGCAGCCGGGCCTACGAGCAGTACTTC	CASSRAYEQYF	NA	TRBJ2-7	TRBV6-1
TGCAGCGTGGGGATTCCAGGGTTGCGGGAGACCCAGTACTTC	CSVGIPGLRETQYF	NA	TRBJ2-5	TRBV29-1
TGTGCCAGCAGCCTGAATGCCCTAGCGGGGGGAAATGAGCAGTTCTTC	CASSLNALAGGNEQFF	TRBD2	TRBJ2-1	TRBV5-4
TGTGCCAGCAGCTTGGGAGTAGCGGGAGGGCCGGGAGAAGATACGCAGTATTTT	CASSLGVAGGPGEDTQYF	TRBD2	TRBJ2-3	TRBV5-4
TGTGCCAGCAGCGTAGCGGTTACAGGACAGGGGGCGCGTCGAAACAATGAGCAGTTCTTC	CASSVAVTGQGARRNNEQFF	TRBD1	TRBJ2-1	TRBV9
TGTGCCAGCAGCTTAACGCGGGCAGATACGCAGTATTTT	CASSLTRADTQYF	NA	TRBJ2-3	TRBV7-3
TGTGCCAGCAGTTGGGGACAGCTAAGCTCCTACGAGCAGTACTTC	CASSWGQLSSYEQYF	TRBD1	TRBJ2-7	TRBV6-5
TGTGCCAGCAGTGTAGCCAATCAGCCCCAGCATTTT	CASSVANQPQHF	NA	TRBJ1-5	TRBV27
TGTGCCAGCAGTGCAGGTCTCGAGCAGTACTTC	CASSAGLEQYF	NA	TRBJ2-7	TRBV2
TGTGCCAGCAGCTTAGCGCAAAGACAGCCTAATGAAAAACTGTTTTTT	CASSLAQRQPNEKLFF	NA	TRBJ1-4	TRBV7-2
TGTGCCAGCACGTTAACACAGGGGGTCACTGAAGCTTTCTTT	CASTLTQGVTEAFF	TRBD1	TRBJ1-1	TRBV6-5
TGTGCCAGCAGTCTACTGAGCACAGATACGCAGTATTTT	CASSLLSTDTQYF	NA	TRBJ2-3	TRBV27
TGTGCCAGCACCCTAGGACAGGGGGACAACGAGCAGTACTTC	CASTLGQGDNEQYF	TRBD1	TRBJ2-7	TRBV28
TGTGCCAGCAGCCGCGGAATGGGACAGGTTCATGGCTACACCTTC	CASSRGMGQVHGYTF	TRBD1	TRBJ1-2	TRBV6-5
TGTGCCAGCATCGAGGGAACCGGGGAGCTGTTTTTT	CASIEGTGELFF	NA	TRBJ2-2	TRBV7-6
TGTGCCAGCATTGGGAGTGAGCAGTTCTTC	CASIGSEQFF	NA	TRBJ2-1	TRBV28
TGTGCCAGCACGGAGGGCGGGAAGACCTACGAGCAGTACTTC	CASTEGGKTYEQYF	NA	TRBJ2-7	TRBV6-1
TGTGCCAGCAGTGACACTAGCGGGGGGGCAGATACGCAGTATTTT	CASSDTSGGADTQYF	TRBD2	TRBJ2-3	TRBV6-4
TGTGCCAGCAGCTCGAACCTCCGGGAGACCCAGTACTTC	CASSSNLRETQYF	NA	TRBJ2-5	TRBV7-9
TGCGCCAGCAGTGAGTCGATGGTGGGGCAGGGGGTCGATACGCAGTATTTT	CASSESMVGQGVDTQYF	TRBD1	TRBJ2-3	TRBV10-1
TGCGCCAGCAGCTCCCCTCAGGAGGACTCCGAGCAGTACTTC	CASSSPQEDSEQYF	NA	TRBJ2-7	TRBV5-1
TGTGCCATCAGTGAGTCGAGGGGGGTACAGGGGGCAGGGACTGAAGCTTTCTTT	CAISESRGVQGAGTEAFF	TRBD1	TRBJ1-1	TRBV10-3
TGCGCCAGCAGCTCCGGGACAGACTATGGCTACACCTTC	CASSSGTDYGYTF	TRBD1	TRBJ1-2	TRBV5-1
TGTGCCAGCAGCTTAGCGGGCTCTGATGCTAACTATGGCTACACCTTC	CASSLAGSDANYGYTF	NA	TRBJ1-2	TRBV7-9
TGTGCCAGCAGTTATCCCCAGGACAGGGTAAGCAATGAGCAGTTCTTC	CASSYPQDRVSNEQFF	TRBD1	TRBJ2-1	TRBV6-9
TGTGCCAGCAGCCCTATAACTAGCGGTCCTTACAATGAGCAGTTCTTC	CASSPITSGPYNEQFF	TRBD2	TRBJ2-1	TRBV28
TGTGCCAGCAGTGACTCGGCGGGGGGCGAGGCTGAAGCTTTCTTT	CASSDSAGGEAEAFF	NA	TRBJ1-1	TRBV6-4
TGTGCCAGCAGCTATCCCGGGACAGGTCCCTACGAGCAGTACTTC	CASSYPGTGPYEQYF	TRBD1	TRBJ2-7	TRBV14
TGTGCCAGCAGCTCCCTTAGCGGGGGGGACCTCTTC	CASSSLSGGDLF	TRBD2	TRBJ2-1	TRBV11-2
TGTGCCAGCTCTGGTATGGCTAGCGGGAGCTCCGACAATGAGCAGTTCTTC	CASSGMASGSSDNEQFF	TRBD2	TRBJ2-1	TRBV28
TGTGCCAGCAGCGTAGAGGGACAGGGGGCGACTGAGCAGTTCTTC	CASSVEGQGATEQFF	TRBD1	TRBJ2-1	TRBV9
TGTGCCAGTCATACAGGGACCCTCCTCCACAATCAGCCCCAGCATTTT	CASHTGTLLHNQPQHF	NA	TRBJ1-5	TRBV19
TGTGCCATCAGTGAGCTCGTGACAGACGAAGCTTTCTTT	CAISELVTDEAFF	NA	TRBJ1-1	TRBV10-3
TGTGCCAGCAGTTCCGGGACTAGCGGGAGATACAATGAGCAGTTCTTC	CASSSGTSGRYNEQFF	TRBD2	TRBJ2-1	TRBV28
TGTGCCAGCAGCGTCGACATAGTATCACCCCTCCACTTT	CASSVDIVSPLHF	NA	TRBJ1-6	TRBV9
TGTGCCAGCCTGGGGTACAGGGGTGGACAGCCCCAGCATTTT	CASLGYRGGQPQHF	TRBD1	TRBJ1-5	TRBV28
TGTGCCAGCAGCATTCTCTCAGCGGTATCCTACGAGCAGTACTTC	CASSILSAVSYEQYF	NA	TRBJ2-7	TRBV5-8
TGTGCCAGCAGTGCAGGGACTGAAGCTTTCTTT	CASSAGTEAFF	NA	TRBJ1-1	TRBV25-1
TGTGCCAGCAGTGTGCGGGGAGATAATTCACCCCTCCACTTT	CASSVRGDNSPLHF	NA	TRBJ1-6	TRBV25-1
TGTGCCAGTAGTATAAACAGCAACACTGAAGCTTTCTTT	CASSINSNTEAFF	NA	TRBJ1-1	TRBV19
TGTGCCAGCAGTTCAGGGGAACGGGGCTACACCTTC	CASSSGERGYTF	NA	TRBJ1-2	TRBV28
TGTGCCAGCAGCCCCCCAGGCAATGTAGAAGAGACCCAGTACTTC	CASSPPGNVEETQYF	NA	TRBJ2-5	TRBV5-4
TGTGCCAGCAGACCCCGGGACAGGGGACGGGAAAAACTGTTTTTT	CASRPRDRGREKLFF	TRBD1	TRBJ1-4	TRBV6-6
TGTGCCAGCAGCTTAGTCCTAGTCAGAACAGATACGCAGTATTTT	CASSLVLVRTDTQYF	NA	TRBJ2-3	TRBV7-9
TGTGCCAGCAGCTTTCGACTGACCAATGAGCAGTTCTTC	CASSFRLTNEQFF	NA	TRBJ2-1	TRBV9
TGCAGCGTTGAAGTGGCAGGGGAAAAACTGTTTTTT	CSVEVAGEKLFF	NA	TRBJ1-4	TRBV29-1
TGTGCCATCTTAAGGACAGGGGAGGACACCGGGGAGCTGTTTTTT	CAILRTGEDTGELFF	TRBD1	TRBJ2-2	TRBV10-3
TGTGCCAGCAGTGCCACAGGGCTGGTGGTGAACGGCTACACCTTC	CASSATGLVVNGYTF	NA	TRBJ1-2	TRBV25-1
TGCGCCAGCAGCTGGACGGGACAGGGGAACGAGCAGTACTTC	CASSWTGQGNEQYF	TRBD1	TRBJ2-7	TRBV5-1
TGTGCCAGCAGTCGAGATCAGGAACTAGTACAACCTCCATATTATGGCTACACCTTC	CASSRDQELVQPPYYGYTF	NA	TRBJ1-2	TRBV28
TGTGCCAGTCCACCAAGTCGACTATCTTCCTACGAGCAGTACTTC	CASPPSRLSSYEQYF	NA	TRBJ2-7	TRBV28
TGTGCCAGTAGTCGACAGGGACGGAGGGAGACCCAGTACTTC	CASSRQGRRETQYF	TRBD1	TRBJ2-5	TRBV19
TGTGCCAGCAGTAACCACGTACAGGGATTGGGACCCTACGAGCAGTACTTC	CASSNHVQGLGPYEQYF	NA	TRBJ2-7	TRBV28
TGTGCCAGCAGCTTGGGAGCGGGGGGGTGGCAGCCCCAGCATTTT	CASSLGAGGWQPQHF	NA	TRBJ1-5	TRBV5-8